This T cell receptor beta chain was identified during a study of T cells after yellow fever vaccination. Study results and limitations: The CD4 and CD8 compartments had a small share of their clonotypes in common.

The CDR3 has 15 residues. Trimming removed 0 bases from V and 4 bases from J, with 7 bases in between. As to this clonotype: The antigen is undetermined.

MiXCR, run by TCRdb on the 5' RACE reads, gives a single entry per CDR3 protein. The table includes roughly 320,000 distinct CDR3 sequences, roughly 10% detected once. The genes are TRBV12-3 or TRBV12-4 and TRBJ2-6; D is unresolved. The input for sequencing was CD4+ T cells sorted from PBMCs, taken 45 days after the yellow fever booster vaccination. The origin of this receptor is a man aged 18-30 years who received the YFV17D yellow fever vaccine. CDR3 in DNA: TGTGCCAGCAGTTTAGCGATGGGAGGGGCCAACGTCCTGACTTTC. It translates to CASSLAMGGANVLTF.